This TCR beta chain is drawn from a study of T cells after yellow fever vaccination. The V end was cut by 4 bases, the J end by 4 bases, with 15 bases between. Germline loops: CDR1 LGHNA, CDR2 YSLEER. The CDR3 runs 15 residues. Comments on this clonotype: The antigen is unknown.

Study-level points and caveats: Booster sampling recovered most clones from primary vaccination (about 97% CD4, approximately 88% CD8). A minor fraction of clonotypes spanned both CD4 and CD8 compartments. Contamination by abundant bulk-population clonotypes could be present in FACS-sorted repertoires.

Universal primer sites and UMIs were introduced during 5'RACE template-switching synthesis of TCR cDNA. TCRdb ran MiXCR on the 5' RACE reads and lists one entry per CDR3 protein. There are 360,000 or so distinct CDR3 sequences in the sample; roughly 12% occur only once, and around 19% lies in the top ten. The sequence came from a man younger than 35 who received the YFV17D yellow fever vaccine. The sequenced sample was PBMCs, obtained on the day of the first yellow fever vaccination. The chain combines TRBV4-3 with TRBJ2-3; D tentatively fits TRBD1 or TRBD2 (5 bases each). The CDR3 coding sequence is TGCGCCAGCAGCCCCCGGGACCCCCAATCAGATACGCAGTATTTT. Its translation: CASSPRDPQSDTQYF.